These 28 T cell receptor beta chains were all obtained from the same sample, sequenced in a study of Tregs in tolerant kidney transplant recipients. Their specific antigens are unknown. Only in-frame clones appear in the TCRdb table, and some are missing; sequencing was by immunoSEQ multiplex PCR. The sample carries about 5,600 clones, 90% recorded once. The material was Tregs from blood cultured with allogeneic cells, obtained before the transplant. The receptors were gathered from a human patient who received a combined kidney and bone marrow transplant.

On this clone itself: Different DNA sequences within this sample yield the same CDR3. The chain has TRBV14 and TRBJ2-1; 7 bases align to TRBD2. CDR1 and CDR2 (germline): SGHDN, FVKESK. V gave up 3 bases and J gave up 13 bases; unmatched junction bases: 3. This CDR3 is built from 11 residues. CDR3 bases: TGTGCCAGCAGCCACGGGACTACCCAGTTCTTC. Translated: CASSHGTTQFF.

The gene calls are TRBV7-2 and TRBJ2-6, with D hard to call. Trimming left V 4 bases short and J 5 bases short, with 9 bases between. The CDR3 is 14 residues long. Germline CDR1 is SGHTA and CDR2 is FQGNSA. CDR3 protein: CASSSDTRANVLTF. The CDR3 coding sequence is TGTGCCAGCAGCTCAGACACCCGGGCCAACGTCCTGACTTTC.

The chain uses TRBV5-5 and TRBJ1-6; tentatively, D is TRBD1 (6 bases). CDR3 size: 12 residues. Trimming stripped 5 bases from V and 8 bases from J, with 8 bases between. Germline-derived CDR1 and CDR2 are SGHKS and YYEKEE (reference sequence). The CDR3 nucleotides read TGTGCCAGCAGTTACAGGGATTCACCCCTCCACTTT. Its translation is CASSYRDSPLHF.

The chain uses TRBV11-3 and TRBJ1-2; no reliable D call. Trimming shortened V by 3 bases and J by 7 bases, and 12 bases separated the two germline ends. Germline CDR1 is SGHNT and CDR2 is YENEEA. There are 13 residues in the CDR3. CDR3 sequence reads: CASSFMEGSGYTF. CDR3 nucleotides: TGTGCCAGCAGCTTCATGGAAGGGTCTGGCTACACCTTC. Filled out from reference TRBV11-3 and TRBJ1-2, the complete variable domain reads EAGVVQSPRYKIIEKKQPVAFWCNPISGHNTLYWYLQNLGQGPELLIRYENEEAVDDSQLPKDRFSAERLKGVDSTLKIQPAELGDSAVYLCASSFMEGSGYTFGSGTRLTVV.

Details on this clone: A junction end diverges from the germline sequence, so it may reflect a read error. The J gene is TRBJ2-1, the V gene TRBV9; possible D gene TRBD2, 7 bases. CDR1 is SGDLS and CDR2 is YYNGEE in the germline V gene. This CDR3 spans 15 amino acids. CDR3: CARSVEGGPWNEQFF. The DNA for the CDR3 is TGTGCCCGCAGCGTCGAGGGGGGGCCTTGGAATGAGCAGTTCTTC.

The genes are TRBV10-2 and TRBJ2-1, with TRBD2 identical over 13 bases. The ends lost 6 bases at V and 4 bases at J; junction bases unmatched: 6. CDR1 is WSHSY and CDR2 is SAAADI in the germline V gene. The CDR3 extends over 16 amino acids. CDR3 region: CASRSQLAGGYNEQFF. DNA for the CDR3: TGCGCCAGCAGGTCTCAACTAGCGGGAGGGTACAATGAGCAGTTCTTC.

The chain employs TRBV5-4 and TRBJ2-5; 14 positions agree with TRBD2. The CDR3 runs 16 residues. Trimming at V came to 4 bases and at J to 5 bases, leaving 7 bases not matched to a gene. CDR1 and CDR2 from the germline V gene are SGHNT and YYREEE (reference sequence). CDR3 sequence (DNA): TGTGCCAGCAGCAGGACTAGCGGGAGGCTGGGGGAGACCCAGTACTTC. Translation: CASSRTSGRLGETQYF.

This chain links TRBV6-4 with TRBJ1-6; D ambiguous. Germline V lookup: CDR1 MRHNA, CDR2 SNTAGT. This CDR3 spans 13 amino acids. Deletions cut 3 bases from V and 16 bases from J, with 16 bases between. As DNA, the CDR3 is TGTGCCAGCAGTGAAGATGGGGAACGAAAACTCCACTTT. Its protein is CASSEDGERKLHF.

This chain uses TRBV5-1 with TRBJ2-7; D perhaps matches TRBD1 (6 bases). This CDR3 region has 14 residues. With 4 bases removed from V and 0 bases from J, the gap between germline ends came to 11 bases. Germline loops: CDR1 SGHRS, CDR2 YFSETQ. This CDR3 is CASSLQGLSYEQYF. In nucleotides, the CDR3 is TGCGCCAGCAGCCTACAGGGTCTCTCCTACGAGCAGTACTTC.

The chain links TRBV19 to TRBJ2-1; a weak D match, TRBD2 (7 bases). CDR1 is LNHDA and CDR2 is SQIVND in the germline V gene (reference sequence). The V gene lost 8 bases and the J gene lost 1 base, with 15 bases spanning the gap. The CDR3 spans 15 residues. The CDR3 DNA sequence: TGTGCCAGTGGATCCGGGGGGCGTTCCTACAATGAGCAGTTCTTC. This gives the protein CASGSGGRSYNEQFF. The whole variable domain, filled in from reference TRBV19 and TRBJ2-1, reads DGGITQSPKYLFRKEGQNVTLSCEQNLNHDAMYWYRQDPGQGLRLIYYSQIVNDFQKGDIAEGYSVSREKKESFPLTVTSAQKNPTAFYLCASGSGGRSYNEQFFGPGTRLTVL.

The chain's CDR3 is CASSGTGYTGELFF. DNA of the CDR3: TGTGCCAGCAGCGGGACAGGGTACACCGGGGAGCTGTTTTTT. The chain carries TRBV5-4 and TRBJ2-2, with TRBD1 matching over 9 bases. The V gene end was trimmed by 4 bases and the J gene end by 3 bases; junction bases not matched to a gene: 1. The germline gives CDR1 SGHNT, CDR2 YYREEE (reference sequence). The CDR3 consists of 14 residues.

The chain joins TRBV29-1 to TRBJ1-2; D is undetermined. Looked up from germline, CDR1 is SQVTM and CDR2 is ANQGSEA. V was pared by 4 bases and J by 2 bases, with 8 bases between. This CDR3 is 12 amino acids long. The CDR3 reads CSVGSANYGYTF. The CDR3 coding sequence is TGCAGCGTTGGTTCCGCGAACTATGGCTACACCTTC.

In its sample, this clone was seen a few times. V gene TRBV7-8 combines with J gene TRBJ2-1, with 12 bases that match TRBD2. Trimming removed 5 bases from V and 3 bases from J; junction bases left unmatched: 5. Per germline, CDR1 SGHVS and CDR2 FQNEAQ. This CDR3 comprises 16 residues. The CDR3 bases are TGTGCCAGCAGCCTTCGGACTAGCGGGATCTACAATGAGCAGTTCTTC. Protein: CASSLRTSGIYNEQFF. The full variable domain, its missing parts supplied by reference TRBV7-8 and TRBJ2-1, is GAGVSQSPRYKVAKRGQDVALRCDPISGHVSLFWYQQALGQGPEFLTYFQNEAQLDKSGLPSDRFFAERPEGSVSTLKIQRTQQEDSAVYLCASSLRTSGIYNEQFFGPGTRLTVL.

The genes are TRBV6-6 and TRBJ1-1; TRBD1 is a possible D gene (5 bases). CDR3 length: 15 residues. V was pared by 4 bases and J by 0 bases, with 12 bases between. CDR1 is MNHNY, CDR2 SVGAGI, per germline (reference sequence). As DNA, the CDR3 is TGTGCCAGCAGTTCCTCCCGCAGGGTGAACACTGAAGCTTTCTTT. It encodes CASSSSRRVNTEAFF.

The rearrangement uses TRBV11-2 and TRBJ1-3, with 7 bases that match TRBD1. V gave up 1 base and J gave up 2 bases; unmatched junction bases: 2. Germline V gives CDR1 SGHAT, CDR2 FQNNGV. The CDR3 is 15 residues long. The CDR3 DNA follows: TGTGCCAGCAGCTTAGGAGGGGGCGCTGGAAACACCATATATTTT. It codes for CASSLGGGAGNTIYF.

There are a few counts of this clone. The rearrangement joins TRBV7-2 to TRBJ1-5; no definite D call. The germline V gene has CDR1 SGHTA and CDR2 FQGNSA. The CDR3 totals 15 residues. V dropped 6 bases and J dropped 2 bases, with 14 bases sitting between them. CDR3 DNA sequence: TGTGCCAGCAGTCAACATTTGGGTGGCAATCAGCCCCAGCATTTT. The encoded protein is CASSQHLGGNQPQHF.

This sequence joins TRBV19 and TRBJ2-7; D may be TRBD1 or TRBD2 (5 bases each). The germline V gene encodes CDR1 LNHDA and CDR2 SQIVND (reference sequence). Trimming pared 8 bases from V and 3 bases from J, leaving 17 bases between. The CDR3 loop spans 14 amino acids. The CDR3 coding sequence is TGTGCCAGTGCCCGGGACCGCTTGGGCTACGAGCAGTACTTC. This encodes CASARDRLGYEQYF.

The V call is TRBV6-5, the J call TRBJ2-7; D is tentatively TRBD1 or TRBD2 (6 bases each). In germline, CDR1 is MNHEY, CDR2 SVGAGI. V dropped 0 bases and J dropped 1 base, with 13 bases sitting between them. The CDR3 has 16 amino acids. In nucleotides, the CDR3 is TGTGCCAGCAGTTACTCGATAGGGGGAGGATCCTACGAGCAGTACTTC. It translates to CASSYSIGGGSYEQYF.

The rearrangement joins TRBV18 to TRBJ2-7; 11 nucleotides agree with TRBD1. In germline, CDR1 is KGHSH, CDR2 LQKENI. The CDR3 is 14 amino acids. Trimming took 6 bases from V and 7 from J; bases not matched to a gene: 8. DNA of the CDR3: TGTGCCAGCTCCGCCGGGACAGGGGGAGGGGAGCAGTACTTC. Its translation: CASSAGTGGGEQYF.

The gene calls are TRBV5-1 and TRBJ2-1, with D possibly matching TRBD1 (6 bases). Trimming took 2 bases from V and 7 from J, leaving 19 bases between them. CDR1 is SGHRS, CDR2 YFSETQ, per germline. The CDR3 sequence is 16 residues long. The CDR3 DNA reads TGCGCCAGCAGCTTCGGGCAGGGGACGGGTTGGAATGAGCAGTTCTTC. This encodes CASSFGQGTGWNEQFF.

The J gene is TRBJ1-1, the V gene TRBV6-5; D remains ambiguous. V dropped 0 bases and J dropped 2 bases, with 13 bases sitting between them. The length of the CDR3 is 16 residues. The germline CDR1 and CDR2 sequences are MNHEY and SVGAGI. CDR3 DNA: TGTGCCAGCAGTTACTCGATAACCCGGGCCAACACTGAAGCTTTCTTT. Translating it yields CASSYSITRANTEAFF.

The chain employs TRBV11-3 and TRBJ2-1; TRBD1 or TRBD2 may be the D gene (5 bases each). V shed 4 bases and J shed 10 bases, with 14 bases lying between them. Per germline, CDR1 SGHNT and CDR2 YENEEA. The CDR3 is made up of 13 amino acids. The CDR3 nucleotides read TGTGCCAGCAGCTCCGGGACGTCGTCGGAGCAGTTCTTC. Residues: CASSSGTSSEQFF.

This chain uses TRBV10-3 with TRBJ2-1; D perhaps matches TRBD2 (6 bases). With 6 bases removed from V and 3 bases from J, the gap between germline ends came to 12 bases. This CDR3 region has 14 residues. Germline V CDR1 and CDR2: ENHRY, SYGVKD. The CDR3, as DNA: TGTGCCATCAGCCCGGGACTTCACTACAATGAGCAGTTCTTC. Its protein product is CAISPGLHYNEQFF.

J is TRBJ2-7 and V is TRBV5-8; 13 bases match TRBD2. The CDR3 has 18 amino acids. Germline lookup yields CDR1 SGHTS and CDR2 YDEGEE. The trim removed 2 bases at V and 7 bases at J, leaving 15 bases unmatched. The CDR3 nucleotides read TGTGCCAGCAGCTTCTATCTGGGTATGAGGACTAGCGGGGGTGAGCAGTACTTC. This encodes CASSFYLGMRTSGGEQYF. Full variable domain (rest looked up from reference TRBV5-8 and TRBJ2-7): EAGVTQSPTHLIKTRGQQATLRCSPISGHTSVYWYQQALGLGLQFLLWYDEGEERNRGNFPPRFSGRQFPNYSSELNVNALELEDSALYLCASSFYLGMRTSGGEQYFGPGTRLTVT.

The chain employs TRBV5-1 and TRBJ2-1; TRBD2 agrees at 7 bases. Trimming cost V 2 bases and J 0 bases; bases outside gene matches: 5. CDR3 length equals 16 residues. Germline V lookup: CDR1 SGHRS, CDR2 YFSETQ. CDR3 nucleotide sequence: TGCGCCAGCAGCTTTATCGGCGGGAGCTCCTACAATGAGCAGTTCTTC. Its translation: CASSFIGGSSYNEQFF.

This clone has only a few counts. This rearrangement joins TRBV5-6 to TRBJ1-4; no clear D gene. Trimming removed 4 bases from V and 0 bases from J, with 13 bases in between. From germline, CDR1 is SGHDT and CDR2 YYEEEE. The CDR3 is 16 amino acids. The CDR3 here is CASSHNPVATNEKLFF. The CDR3, as DNA: TGTGCCAGCAGCCACAATCCAGTCGCAACTAATGAAAAACTGTTTTTT.

V is TRBV6-4 and J is TRBJ1-2, with a weak D call TRBD1 (5 bases). The CDR3 consists of 14 residues. Germline CDR1 MRHNA, CDR2 SNTAGT. The V and J ends lost 7 bases and 3 bases respectively, with 15 bases between them. The CDR3 DNA is TGTGCCAGCACCCTCACACGGGGGGACTATGGCTACACCTTC. Its protein product is CASTLTRGDYGYTF.

The chain recombines TRBV6-5 with TRBJ2-7, with 9 bases matching TRBD1. Germline V gives CDR1 MNHEY, CDR2 SVGAGI. V shed 0 bases and J 2 bases; nucleotides not matched to a gene: 2. CDR3 size: 15 residues. CDR3 nucleotides: TGTGCCAGCAGTTACTCGGGGACAGGGACCTACGAGCAGTACTTC. Its protein product is CASSYSGTGTYEQYF.